This record looks at one TCR beta chain sequence and its context. The sample belongs to a study of OX40 agonist ivuxolimab in advanced cancers. Study-wide context: Patients received ivuxolimab, an agonistic anti-OX40 (CD134) antibody.

The protocol was immunoSEQ multiplex PCR, while the TCRdb copy is restricted to in-frame clones and leaves out a portion. Of tens of thousands of clones listed, approximately 84% are singletons. Sampling times: baseline, cycle 4 day 1, cycle 7 day 1. This specimen consisted of CD4+ or CD8+ T cells sorted from blood, obtained in a trial of the OX40 agonist ivuxolimab. The origin of this receptor is an adult with an advanced solid tumor such as melanoma, head and neck, liver or kidney cancer.

CDR3 in amino acids: CASSMGTGGYNEQFF. The CDR3 DNA follows: TGTGCCAGTAGTATGGGGACAGGGGGCTACAATGAGCAGTTCTTC. The rearrangement links TRBV19 to TRBJ2-1, with 11 bases lining up with TRBD1. In germline, CDR1 is LNHDA, CDR2 SQIVND (reference sequence). The CDR3 runs to 15 residues. V lost 3 bases and J lost 3; bases outside the gene matches: 1. Full variable domain (rest looked up from reference TRBV19 and TRBJ2-1): DGGITQSPKYLFRKEGQNVTLSCEQNLNHDAMYWYRQDPGQGLRLIYYSQIVNDFQKGDIAEGYSVSREKKESFPLTVTSAQKNPTAFYLCASSMGTGGYNEQFFGPGTRLTVL.